The next 5 T cell receptor beta chains were all read from a single sample in a study of shared clonotypes between healthy human individuals. The data were produced by immunoSEQ multiplex PCR, yet TCRdb's version contains in-frame clones alone and is incomplete. The sample contains roughly 640,000 clones, more than 95% of which appear only once. Specimen: naive CD4+ T cells sorted from blood. Subset: CD45RA+ positively selected. The receptors were gathered from a woman aged 30 to 39 in good health.

This chain uses TRBV6-1 with TRBJ2-7; D is possibly TRBD2 (6 bases). The germline gives CDR1 MNHNS, CDR2 SASEGT. The CDR3 consists of 13 residues. Trimming shortened V by 1 base and J by 7 bases, and 11 bases separated the two germline ends. CDR3 sequence reads: CASSEGASAEQYF. The CDR3 DNA sequence: TGTGCCAGCAGTGAAGGGGCTAGCGCAGAGCAGTACTTC.

V is TRBV28 and J is TRBJ1-3; no firm D call. From germline, CDR1 is MDHEN and CDR2 SYDVKM. Trimming took off 5 bases at V and 0 bases at J, with 11 bases between the two ends. The CDR3 runs to 15 residues. The CDR3 DNA follows: TGTGCCAGCAGTCCATCCGGGAACTCTGGAAACACCATATATTTT. This encodes CASSPSGNSGNTIYF.

The chain links TRBV7-8 to TRBJ2-4, with D possibly being TRBD1 (5 bases). CDR1 is SGHVS and CDR2 is FQNEAQ in the germline V gene. CDR3 size: 14 residues. Trimming cost V 1 base and J 3 bases, with 7 bases left between them. The CDR3 region is CASSLGRVKNIQYF. The CDR3 nucleotides are TGTGCCAGCAGCTTAGGCAGGGTCAAAAACATTCAGTACTTC. The full variable domain, completed using reference TRBV7-8 and TRBJ2-4, is GAGVSQSPRYKVAKRGQDVALRCDPISGHVSLFWYQQALGQGPEFLTYFQNEAQLDKSGLPSDRFFAERPEGSVSTLKIQRTQQEDSAVYLCASSLGRVKNIQYFGAGTRLSVL.

The chain uses TRBV27 and TRBJ2-3, with D possibly being TRBD1 (6 bases). Trimming cost V 6 bases and J 0 bases, with 16 bases left between them. Germline V gene lookup returns CDR1 MNHEY and CDR2 SMNVEV (reference sequence). CDR3 length equals 16 residues. The CDR3 protein is CASRRGQTSSTDTQYF. The CDR3 DNA reads TGTGCCAGCAGGAGAGGACAGACTTCTAGCACAGATACGCAGTATTTT.

This clone was recorded once. This chain links TRBV5-4 with TRBJ2-3; TRBD2 matches at 9 bases. Germline values: CDR1 SGHNT, CDR2 YYREEE (reference sequence). J lost 2 bases, V lost 1 base, and 2 bases had no gene match. CDR3 length: 15 residues. The CDR3 here is CASSLTSGFTDTQYF. The CDR3 DNA is TGTGCCAGCAGCTTGACTAGCGGGTTCACAGATACGCAGTATTTT.